This T cell receptor beta chain derives from a study of regulatory T cells in long-lasting Graves disease. Assembly of TCR beta libraries relied on iRepertoire HTBI primers together with Arm-PCR of CDR3 regions. TCRdb recomputed calls from the multiplex PCR reads with MiXCR, one row per CDR3 protein. The top ten hold approximately 7.8% of the sample, which has about 430,000 distinct CDR3 sequences, 14% to 15% seen once. Time point here: newly diagnosed GD, antithyroid drugs for less than 3 months. The TCR library was made from RNA extracted from PBMCs. This clonotype showed up many times. This sample was also put to use in a study of T cells in Graves' hyperthyroidism and ophthalmopathy. As reported in that work: Ophthalmopathy could be told apart from stable hyperthyroidism with a 13 V-J model. In validation, the model predicted ophthalmopathy. These predictions came a median roughly six months before onset.

The specimen was peripheral blood mononuclear cells (PBMCs), collected at new diagnosis, from a patient treated with antithyroid drugs. This sequence was found in a woman aged 40 to 50 with Graves disease.

The DNA of the CDR3 is TGTGCCAGCAGCTTAGTTCCTCTCTCCTACGAGCAGTACTTC. As protein: CASSLVPLSYEQYF. The chain couples TRBV11-2 to TRBJ2-7; D remains ambiguous. Germline V lookup: CDR1 SGHAT, CDR2 FQNNGV. CDR3 length: 14 residues. V was trimmed by 1 base and J by 0 bases, leaving 7 bases between them.